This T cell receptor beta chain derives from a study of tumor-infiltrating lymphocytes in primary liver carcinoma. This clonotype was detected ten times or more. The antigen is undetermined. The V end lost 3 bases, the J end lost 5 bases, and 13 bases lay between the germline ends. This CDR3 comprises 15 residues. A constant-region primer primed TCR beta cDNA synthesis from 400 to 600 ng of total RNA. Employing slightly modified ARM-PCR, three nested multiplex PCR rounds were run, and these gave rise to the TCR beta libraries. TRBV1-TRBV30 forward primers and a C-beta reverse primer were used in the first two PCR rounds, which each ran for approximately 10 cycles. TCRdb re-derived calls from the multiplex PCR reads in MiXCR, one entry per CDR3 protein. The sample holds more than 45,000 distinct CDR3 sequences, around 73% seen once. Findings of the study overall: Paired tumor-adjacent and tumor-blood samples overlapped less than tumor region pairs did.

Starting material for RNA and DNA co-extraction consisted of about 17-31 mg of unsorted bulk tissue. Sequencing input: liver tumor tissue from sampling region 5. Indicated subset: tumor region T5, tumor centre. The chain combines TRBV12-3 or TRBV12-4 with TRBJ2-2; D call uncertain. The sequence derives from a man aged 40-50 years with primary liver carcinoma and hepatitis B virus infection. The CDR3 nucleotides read TGTGCCAGCAGTTTTCGGACCCTGAGGACCGGGGAGCTGTTTTTT. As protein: CASSFRTLRTGELFF.